Below, one T cell receptor (beta chain) is given with its context. The data belong to a study of blood T cell repertoires in COVID-19. Study at large: The United States, Italy and Spain were the sources of the acute and convalescent COVID-19 samples.

Libraries were prepared by immunoSEQ multiplex PCR; TCRdb keeps only in-frame clonotypes and omits some of them. Among a few hundred thousand clones listed, roughly nine tenths were seen once. CDR1 is LGHDT and CDR2 is YNNKEL in the germline V gene (reference sequence). J gave up 2 bases and V 4 bases, and 10 bases lay outside the gene matches. This CDR3 has 17 amino acids. The J gene is TRBJ1-1, the V gene TRBV3-1 (or the pseudogene TRBV3-2), with 10 bases aligning to TRBD1. This sequence originates from a woman aged 25-40 years with COVID-19, enrolled during active disease. The sample was peripheral blood. Here the CDR3 reads CASSPRGTGVVNTEAFF. The DNA of the CDR3 is TGTGCCAGCAGCCCGCGGGGGACAGGGGTGGTAAACACTGAAGCTTTCTTT.